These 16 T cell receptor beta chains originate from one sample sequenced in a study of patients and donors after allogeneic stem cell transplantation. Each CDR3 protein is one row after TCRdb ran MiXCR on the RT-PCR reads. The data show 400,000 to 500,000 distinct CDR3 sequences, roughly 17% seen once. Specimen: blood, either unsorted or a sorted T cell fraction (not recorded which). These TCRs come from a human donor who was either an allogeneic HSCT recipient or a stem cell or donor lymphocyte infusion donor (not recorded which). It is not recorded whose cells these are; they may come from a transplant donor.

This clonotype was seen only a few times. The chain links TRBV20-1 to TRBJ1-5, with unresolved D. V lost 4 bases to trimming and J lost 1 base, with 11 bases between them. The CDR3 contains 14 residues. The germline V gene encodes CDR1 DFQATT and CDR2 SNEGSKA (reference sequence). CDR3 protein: CSATAHRSNQPQHF. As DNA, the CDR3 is TGCAGTGCTACGGCTCATAGGAGCAATCAGCCCCAGCATTTT.

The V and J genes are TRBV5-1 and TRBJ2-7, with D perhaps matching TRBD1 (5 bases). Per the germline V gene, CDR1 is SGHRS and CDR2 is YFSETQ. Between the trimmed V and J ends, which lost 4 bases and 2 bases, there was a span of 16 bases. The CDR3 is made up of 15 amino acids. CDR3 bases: TGCGCCAGCAGCCCGTCGGCAGGGCATACCTACGAGCAGTACTTC. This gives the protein CASSPSAGHTYEQYF.

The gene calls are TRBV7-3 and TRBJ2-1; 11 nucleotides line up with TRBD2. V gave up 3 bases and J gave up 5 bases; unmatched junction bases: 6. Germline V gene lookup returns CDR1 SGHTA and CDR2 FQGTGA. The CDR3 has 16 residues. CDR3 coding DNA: TGTGCCAGCAGCTTTCATAGCGGGAGGGTCAACAATGAGCAGTTCTTC. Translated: CASSFHSGRVNNEQFF.

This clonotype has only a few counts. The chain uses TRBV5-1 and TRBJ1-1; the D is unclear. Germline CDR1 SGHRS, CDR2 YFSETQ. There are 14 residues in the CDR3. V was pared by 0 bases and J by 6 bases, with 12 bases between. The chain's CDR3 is CASSLVLGIPEAFF. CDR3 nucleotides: TGCGCCAGCAGCTTGGTTCTGGGAATCCCTGAAGCTTTCTTT.

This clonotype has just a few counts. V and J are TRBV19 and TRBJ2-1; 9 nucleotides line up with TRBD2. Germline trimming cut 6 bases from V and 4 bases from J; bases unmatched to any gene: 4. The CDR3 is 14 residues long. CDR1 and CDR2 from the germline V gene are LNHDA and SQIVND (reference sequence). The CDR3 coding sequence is TGTGCCAGTAGGTGGCGGGAGGGATACAATGAGCAGTTCTTC. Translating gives CASRWREGYNEQFF.

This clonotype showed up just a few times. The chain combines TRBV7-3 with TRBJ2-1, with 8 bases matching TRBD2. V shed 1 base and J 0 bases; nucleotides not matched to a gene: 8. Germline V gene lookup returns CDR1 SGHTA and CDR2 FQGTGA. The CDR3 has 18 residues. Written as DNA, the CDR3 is TGTGCCAGCAGCTTAAAAGCGGGGGTTCCCAGCTCCTACAATGAGCAGTTCTTC. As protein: CASSLKAGVPSSYNEQFF.

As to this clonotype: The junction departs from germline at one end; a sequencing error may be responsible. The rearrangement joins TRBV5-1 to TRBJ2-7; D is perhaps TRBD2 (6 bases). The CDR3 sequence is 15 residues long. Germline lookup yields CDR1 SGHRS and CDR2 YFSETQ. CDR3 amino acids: CASNLEGNLGYEQYF. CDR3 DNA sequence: TGCGCCAGCAACTTGGAGGGCAATCTCGGCTACGAGCAGTACTTC.

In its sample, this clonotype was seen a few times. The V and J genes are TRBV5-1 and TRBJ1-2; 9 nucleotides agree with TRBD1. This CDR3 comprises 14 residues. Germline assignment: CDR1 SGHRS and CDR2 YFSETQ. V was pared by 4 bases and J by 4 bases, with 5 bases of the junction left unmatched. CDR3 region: CASSRQTGGYGYTF. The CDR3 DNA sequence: TGCGCCAGCAGCCGTCAGACAGGGGGCTATGGCTACACCTTC.

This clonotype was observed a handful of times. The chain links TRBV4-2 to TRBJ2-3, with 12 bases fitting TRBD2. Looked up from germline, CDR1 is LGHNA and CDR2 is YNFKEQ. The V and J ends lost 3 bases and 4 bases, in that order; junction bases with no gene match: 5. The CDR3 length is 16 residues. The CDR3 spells CASSQLLAGGADTQYF. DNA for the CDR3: TGTGCCAGCAGCCAGTTACTAGCGGGGGGTGCAGATACGCAGTATTTT.

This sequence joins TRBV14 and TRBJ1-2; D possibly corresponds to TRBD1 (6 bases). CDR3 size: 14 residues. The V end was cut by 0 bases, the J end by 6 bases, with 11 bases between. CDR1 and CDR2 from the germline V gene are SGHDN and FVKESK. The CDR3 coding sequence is TGTGCCAGCAGCCAAGATACAGGGATTAATGGCTACACCTTC. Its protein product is CASSQDTGINGYTF.

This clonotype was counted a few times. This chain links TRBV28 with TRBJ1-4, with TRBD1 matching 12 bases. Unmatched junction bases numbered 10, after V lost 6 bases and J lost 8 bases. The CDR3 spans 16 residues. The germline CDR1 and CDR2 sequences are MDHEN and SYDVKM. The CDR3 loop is CASRYGTGGILEKLFF. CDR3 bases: TGTGCCAGCAGATACGGGACAGGGGGCATTTTGGAAAAACTGTTTTTT.

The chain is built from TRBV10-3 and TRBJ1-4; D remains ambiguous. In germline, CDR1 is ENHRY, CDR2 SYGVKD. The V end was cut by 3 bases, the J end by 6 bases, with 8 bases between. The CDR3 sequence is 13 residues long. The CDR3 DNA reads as TGTGCCATCAGTGACGGGGAGGATGAAAAACTGTTTTTT. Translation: CAISDGEDEKLFF.

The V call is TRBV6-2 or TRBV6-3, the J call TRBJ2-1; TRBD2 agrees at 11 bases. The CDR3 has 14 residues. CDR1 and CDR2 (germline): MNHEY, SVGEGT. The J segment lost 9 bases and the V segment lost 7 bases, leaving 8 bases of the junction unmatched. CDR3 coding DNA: TGTGCCAGCAACTTAGCGGGAGGGGGGACTGAGCAGTTCTTC. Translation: CASNLAGGGTEQFF.

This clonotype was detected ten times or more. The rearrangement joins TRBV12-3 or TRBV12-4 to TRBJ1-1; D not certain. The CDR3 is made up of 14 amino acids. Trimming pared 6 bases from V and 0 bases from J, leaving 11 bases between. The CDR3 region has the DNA TGTGCCAGCAGCAACCGGAATATGAACACTGAAGCTTTCTTT. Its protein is CASSNRNMNTEAFF.

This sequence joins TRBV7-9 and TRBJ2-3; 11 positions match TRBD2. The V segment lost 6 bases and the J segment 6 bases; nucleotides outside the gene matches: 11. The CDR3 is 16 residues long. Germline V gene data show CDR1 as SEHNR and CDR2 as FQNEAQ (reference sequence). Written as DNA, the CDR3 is TGTGCCAGCAGACTCACTAGCGGGGGCCGGCGGGATACGCAGTATTTT. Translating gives CASRLTSGGRRDTQYF.

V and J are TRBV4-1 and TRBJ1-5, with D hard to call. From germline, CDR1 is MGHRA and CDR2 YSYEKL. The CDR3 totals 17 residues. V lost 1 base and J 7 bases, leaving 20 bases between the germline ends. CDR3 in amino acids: CASSQGRDSRDGQPQHF. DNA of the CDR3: TGCGCCAGCAGCCAAGGAAGGGATTCTAGGGATGGGCAGCCCCAGCATTTT.